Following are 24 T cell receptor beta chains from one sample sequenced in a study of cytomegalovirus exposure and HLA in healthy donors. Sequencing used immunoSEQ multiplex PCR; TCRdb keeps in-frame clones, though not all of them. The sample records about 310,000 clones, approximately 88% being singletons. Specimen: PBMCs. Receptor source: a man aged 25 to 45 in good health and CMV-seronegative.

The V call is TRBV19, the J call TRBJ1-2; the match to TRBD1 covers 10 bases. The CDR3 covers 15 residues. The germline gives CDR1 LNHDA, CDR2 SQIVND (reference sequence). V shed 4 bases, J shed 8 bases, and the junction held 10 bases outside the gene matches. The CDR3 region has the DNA TGTGCCAGTAGTACACTCCCCGGGACAGGGGAAGGCTACACCTTC. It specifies CASSTLPGTGEGYTF.

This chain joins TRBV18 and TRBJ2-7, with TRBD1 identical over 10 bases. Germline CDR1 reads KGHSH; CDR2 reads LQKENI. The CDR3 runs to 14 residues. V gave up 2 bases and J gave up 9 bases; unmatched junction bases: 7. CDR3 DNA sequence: TGTGCCAGCTCACCAGGGACAGGGGCCTCCGGGCAGTACTTC. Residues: CASSPGTGASGQYF.

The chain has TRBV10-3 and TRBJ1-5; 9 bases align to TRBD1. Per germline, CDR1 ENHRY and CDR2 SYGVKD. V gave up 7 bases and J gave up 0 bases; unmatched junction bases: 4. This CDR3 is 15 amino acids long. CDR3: CAIKPGQGSNQPQHF. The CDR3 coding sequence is TGTGCCATCAAGCCGGGACAGGGTAGCAATCAGCCCCAGCATTTT.

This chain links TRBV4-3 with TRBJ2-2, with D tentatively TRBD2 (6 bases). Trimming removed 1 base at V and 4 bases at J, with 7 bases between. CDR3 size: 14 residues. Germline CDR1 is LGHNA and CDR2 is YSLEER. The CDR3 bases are TGCGCCAGCAGCCAAGGGAGGGTCACCGGGGAGCTGTTTTTT. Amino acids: CASSQGRVTGELFF.

DNA of the CDR3: TGTGCCAGCAGTCCTACAGGTCTGGGTGACTATGGCTACACCTTC. The encoded protein is CASSPTGLGDYGYTF. The V gene is TRBV6-1, the J gene TRBJ1-2; D is possibly TRBD1 (5 bases). Per germline, CDR1 MNHNS and CDR2 SASEGT. V dropped 5 bases and J dropped 3 bases, with 16 bases sitting between them. There are 15 residues in the CDR3.

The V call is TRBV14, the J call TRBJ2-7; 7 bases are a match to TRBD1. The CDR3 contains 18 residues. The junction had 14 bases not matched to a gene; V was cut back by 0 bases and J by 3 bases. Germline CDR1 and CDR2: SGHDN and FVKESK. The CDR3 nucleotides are TGTGCCAGCAGCCAAGAGACGATTAGCCGGGACAGCTTCTACGAGCAGTACTTC. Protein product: CASSQETISRDSFYEQYF.

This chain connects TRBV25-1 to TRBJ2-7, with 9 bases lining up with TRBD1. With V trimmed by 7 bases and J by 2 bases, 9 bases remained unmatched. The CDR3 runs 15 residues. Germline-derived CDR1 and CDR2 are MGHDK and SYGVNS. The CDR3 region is CASKGDREKAYEQYF. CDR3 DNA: TGTGCCAGCAAGGGGGACAGGGAAAAGGCCTACGAGCAGTACTTC.

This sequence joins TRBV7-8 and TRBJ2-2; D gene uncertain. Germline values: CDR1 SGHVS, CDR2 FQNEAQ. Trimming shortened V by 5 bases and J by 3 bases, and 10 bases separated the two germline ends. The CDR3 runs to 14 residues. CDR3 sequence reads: CASSPKRDTGELFF. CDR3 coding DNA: TGTGCCAGCAGCCCAAAACGGGACACCGGGGAGCTGTTTTTT.

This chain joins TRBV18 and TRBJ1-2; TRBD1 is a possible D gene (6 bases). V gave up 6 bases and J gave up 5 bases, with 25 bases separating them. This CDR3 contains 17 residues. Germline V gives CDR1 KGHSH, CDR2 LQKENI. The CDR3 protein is CASSGASERSVKYGYTF. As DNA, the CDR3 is TGTGCCAGCTCGGGGGCCTCCGAGCGATCGGTCAAATATGGCTACACCTTC. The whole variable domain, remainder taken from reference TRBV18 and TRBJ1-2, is NAGVMQNPRHLVRRRGQEARLRCSPMKGHSHVYWYRQLPEEGLKFMVYLQKENIIDESGMPKERFSAEFPKEGPSILRIQQVVRGDSAAYFCASSGASERSVKYGYTFGSGTRLTVV.

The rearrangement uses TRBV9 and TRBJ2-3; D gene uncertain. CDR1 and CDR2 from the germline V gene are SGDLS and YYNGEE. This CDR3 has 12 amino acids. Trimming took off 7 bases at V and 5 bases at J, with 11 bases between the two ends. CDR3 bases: TGTGCCAGCGGGCCCCTCGGAGATACGCAGTATTTT. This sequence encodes CASGPLGDTQYF.

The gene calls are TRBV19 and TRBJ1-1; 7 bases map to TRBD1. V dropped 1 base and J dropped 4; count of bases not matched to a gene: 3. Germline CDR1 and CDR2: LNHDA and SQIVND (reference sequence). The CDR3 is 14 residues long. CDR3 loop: CASSIVRGSTEAFF. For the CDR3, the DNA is TGTGCCAGTAGTATAGTCAGGGGGAGCACTGAAGCTTTCTTT.

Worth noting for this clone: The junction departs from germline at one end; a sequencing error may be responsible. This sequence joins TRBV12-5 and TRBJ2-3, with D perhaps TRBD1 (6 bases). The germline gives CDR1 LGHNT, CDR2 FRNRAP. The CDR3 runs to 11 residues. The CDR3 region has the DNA TGTGCTAGTGGTTCCTATAACACAGGGAGTTTT. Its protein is CASGSYNTGSF.

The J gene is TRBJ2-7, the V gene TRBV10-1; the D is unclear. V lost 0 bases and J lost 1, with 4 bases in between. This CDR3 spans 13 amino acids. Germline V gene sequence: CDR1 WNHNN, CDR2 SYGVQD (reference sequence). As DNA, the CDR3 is TGCGCCAGCAGTGAGTCCGCGTCCTACGAGCAGTACTTC. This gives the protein CASSESASYEQYF.

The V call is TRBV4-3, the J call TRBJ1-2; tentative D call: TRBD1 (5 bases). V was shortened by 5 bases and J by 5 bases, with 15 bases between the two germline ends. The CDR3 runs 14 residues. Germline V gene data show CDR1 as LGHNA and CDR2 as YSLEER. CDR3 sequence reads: CASSEAWGPYGYTF. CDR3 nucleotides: TGCGCCAGCAGCGAAGCATGGGGCCCGTATGGCTACACCTTC.

CDR3 DNA sequence: TGCAGCGTGAGGACAGGGGGGGGTGCTTGGTACTTC. Translating it yields CSVRTGGGAWYF. The V and J genes are TRBV29-1 and TRBJ2-7, with 10 positions matching TRBD1. In germline, CDR1 is SQVTM, CDR2 ANQGSEA. The trim removed 6 bases at V and 12 bases at J, leaving 11 bases unmatched. The CDR3 length is 12 residues.

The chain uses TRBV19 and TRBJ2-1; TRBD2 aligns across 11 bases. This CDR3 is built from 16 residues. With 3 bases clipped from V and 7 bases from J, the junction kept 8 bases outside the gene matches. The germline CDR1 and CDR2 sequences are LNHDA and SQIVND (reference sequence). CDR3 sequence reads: CASSMGLAGGSNEQFF. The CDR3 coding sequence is TGTGCCAGTAGTATGGGTCTAGCGGGGGGTTCAAATGAGCAGTTCTTC.

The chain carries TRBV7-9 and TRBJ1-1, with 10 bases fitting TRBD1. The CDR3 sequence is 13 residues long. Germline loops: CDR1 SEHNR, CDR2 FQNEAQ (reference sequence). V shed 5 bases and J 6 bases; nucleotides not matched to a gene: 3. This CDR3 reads CASSSGTGAEAFF. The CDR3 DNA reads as TGTGCCAGCAGCAGCGGGACAGGGGCTGAAGCTTTCTTT.

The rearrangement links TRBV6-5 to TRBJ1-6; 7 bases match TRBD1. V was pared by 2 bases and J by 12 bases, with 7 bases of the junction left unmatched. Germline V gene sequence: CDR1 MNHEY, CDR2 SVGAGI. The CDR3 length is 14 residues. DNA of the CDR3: TGTGCCAGCAGTTACCGCGGGACAGACCGACCCCTCCACTTT. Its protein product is CASSYRGTDRPLHF.

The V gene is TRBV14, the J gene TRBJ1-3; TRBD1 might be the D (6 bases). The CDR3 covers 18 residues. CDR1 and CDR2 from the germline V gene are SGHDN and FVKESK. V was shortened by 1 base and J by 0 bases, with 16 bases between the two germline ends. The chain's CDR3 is CASSQGQHDRSSGNTIYF. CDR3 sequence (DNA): TGTGCCAGCAGCCAAGGCCAACACGACAGGAGCTCTGGAAACACCATATATTTT.

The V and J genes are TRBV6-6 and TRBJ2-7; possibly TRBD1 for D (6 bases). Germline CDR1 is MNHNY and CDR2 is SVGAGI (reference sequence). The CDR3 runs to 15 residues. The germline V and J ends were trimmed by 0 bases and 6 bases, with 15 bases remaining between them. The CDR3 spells CASSYSMRRGSEQYF. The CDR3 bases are TGTGCCAGCAGTTACTCGATGCGCAGGGGTAGCGAGCAGTACTTC.

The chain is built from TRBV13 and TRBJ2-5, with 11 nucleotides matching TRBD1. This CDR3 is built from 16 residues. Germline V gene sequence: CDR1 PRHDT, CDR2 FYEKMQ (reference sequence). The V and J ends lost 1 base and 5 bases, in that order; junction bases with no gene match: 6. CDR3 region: CASSLARTGGRETQYF. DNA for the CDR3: TGTGCCAGCAGCTTAGCCCGGACAGGGGGCAGGGAGACCCAGTACTTC.

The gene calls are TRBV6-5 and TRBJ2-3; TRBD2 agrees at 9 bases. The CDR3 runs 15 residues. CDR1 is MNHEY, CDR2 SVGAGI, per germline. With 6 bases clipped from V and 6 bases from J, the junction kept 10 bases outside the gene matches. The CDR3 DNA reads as TGTGCCAGCAGCCCTCAGACTAGCGGCCCCGATACGCAGTATTTT. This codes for CASSPQTSGPDTQYF.

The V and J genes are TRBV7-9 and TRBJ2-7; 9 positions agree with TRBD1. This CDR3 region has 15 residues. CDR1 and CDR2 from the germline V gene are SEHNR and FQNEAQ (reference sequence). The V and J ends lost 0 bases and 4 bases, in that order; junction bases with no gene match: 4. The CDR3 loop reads CASSLAQGAVYEQYF. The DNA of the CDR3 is TGTGCCAGCAGCTTAGCACAGGGGGCGGTATACGAGCAGTACTTC.

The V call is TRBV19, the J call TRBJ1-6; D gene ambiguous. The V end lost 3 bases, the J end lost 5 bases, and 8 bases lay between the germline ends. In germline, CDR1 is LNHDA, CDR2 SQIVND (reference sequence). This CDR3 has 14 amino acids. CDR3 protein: CASSMRGNNSPLHF. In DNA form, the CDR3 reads TGTGCCAGTAGTATGCGCGGGAATAATTCACCCCTCCACTTT.